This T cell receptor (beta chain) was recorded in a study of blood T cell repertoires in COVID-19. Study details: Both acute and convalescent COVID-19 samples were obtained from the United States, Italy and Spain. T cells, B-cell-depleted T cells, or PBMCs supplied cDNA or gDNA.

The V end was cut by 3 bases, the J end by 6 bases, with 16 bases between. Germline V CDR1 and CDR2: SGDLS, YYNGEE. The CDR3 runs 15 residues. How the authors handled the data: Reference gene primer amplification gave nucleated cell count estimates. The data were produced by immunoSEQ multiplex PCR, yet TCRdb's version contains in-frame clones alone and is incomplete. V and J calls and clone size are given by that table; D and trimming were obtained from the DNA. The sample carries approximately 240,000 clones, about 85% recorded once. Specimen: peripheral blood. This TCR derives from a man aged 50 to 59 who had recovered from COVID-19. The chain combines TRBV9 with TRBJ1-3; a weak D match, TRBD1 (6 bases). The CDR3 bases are TGTGCCAGCAGCGGAGGGACACTAGATGAAAACACCATATATTTT. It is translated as CASSGGTLDENTIYF.